This TCR beta chain emerged from a study of blood T cell repertoires in COVID-19. Background on the study: Collection of acute and convalescent COVID-19 samples took place in the United States, Italy and Spain. The cDNA or gDNA used as material had been derived from T cells, B-cell-depleted T cells, or PBMCs.

V lost 0 bases, J lost 0 bases, and 9 bases lay in between. The CDR3 spans 15 residues. Germline-derived CDR1 and CDR2 are SGHKS and YYEKEE (reference sequence). Original data processing: The assay estimated nucleated cells by amplifying reference gene primers. Produced via immunoSEQ multiplex PCR; TCRdb's table is partial and in-frame only. V, J and clone size reflect that table, while D and trimming were determined from the DNA. The sample lists approximately 250,000 clones, 75% to 90% occurring once. Sequenced material: peripheral blood. The chain carries TRBV5-5 and TRBJ1-1; D gene unclear. The TCR originated in a man aged 30 to 39 with active or convalescent COVID-19. CDR3 amino acids: CASSLAGSVNTEAFF. DNA of the CDR3: TGTGCCAGCAGCTTGGCCGGAAGCGTGAACACTGAAGCTTTCTTT.